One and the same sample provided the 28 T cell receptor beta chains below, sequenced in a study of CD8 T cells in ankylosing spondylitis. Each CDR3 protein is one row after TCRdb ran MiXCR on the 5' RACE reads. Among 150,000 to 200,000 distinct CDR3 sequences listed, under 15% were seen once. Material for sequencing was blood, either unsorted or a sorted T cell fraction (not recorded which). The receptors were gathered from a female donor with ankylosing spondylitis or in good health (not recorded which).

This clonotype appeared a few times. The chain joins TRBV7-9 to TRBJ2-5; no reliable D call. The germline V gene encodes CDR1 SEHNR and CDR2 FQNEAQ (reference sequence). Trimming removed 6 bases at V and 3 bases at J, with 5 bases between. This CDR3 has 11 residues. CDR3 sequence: CASRGKETQYF. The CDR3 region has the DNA TGTGCCAGCAGGGGTAAAGAGACCCAGTACTTC.

The CDR3 protein is CSATDSRNYEQYF. The CDR3 DNA is TGCAGTGCTACGGACTCGAGGAACTACGAGCAGTACTTC. The J gene is TRBJ2-7, the V gene TRBV20-1; tentative D call: TRBD2 (5 bases). The CDR3 is 13 residues long. Trimming took off 4 bases at V and 3 bases at J, with 13 bases between the two ends. The germline V gene encodes CDR1 DFQATT and CDR2 SNEGSKA (reference sequence).

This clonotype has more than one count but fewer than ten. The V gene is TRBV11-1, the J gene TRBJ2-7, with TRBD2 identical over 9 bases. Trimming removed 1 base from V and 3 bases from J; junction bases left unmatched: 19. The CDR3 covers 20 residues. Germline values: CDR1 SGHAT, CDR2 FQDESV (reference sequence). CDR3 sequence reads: CASSLGTPSGAGGRGYEQYF. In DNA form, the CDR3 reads TGTGCCAGCAGCTTAGGGACTCCCTCGGGAGCGGGAGGAAGGGGCTACGAGCAGTACTTC.

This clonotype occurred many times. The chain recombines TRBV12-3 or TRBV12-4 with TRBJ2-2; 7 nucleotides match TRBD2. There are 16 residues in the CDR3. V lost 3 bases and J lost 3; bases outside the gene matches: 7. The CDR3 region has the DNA TGTGCCAGCAGTTTCGAGGGAGGGGCGCACACCGGGGAGCTGTTTTTT. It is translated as CASSFEGGAHTGELFF.

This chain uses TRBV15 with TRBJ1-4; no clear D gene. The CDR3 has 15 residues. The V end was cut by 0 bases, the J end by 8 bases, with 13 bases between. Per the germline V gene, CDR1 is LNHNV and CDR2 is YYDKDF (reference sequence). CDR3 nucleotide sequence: TGTGCCACCAGCAGAGAAGGGAAGGAGGAGGAAAAACTGTTTTTT. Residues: CATSREGKEEEKLFF.

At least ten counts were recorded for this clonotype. For the CDR3, the DNA is TGTGCCAGCAGTCCCACGACTAGCGGGAAAAACATTCAGTACTTC. Translation gives CASSPTTSGKNIQYF. The chain couples TRBV27 to TRBJ2-4; TRBD2 agrees at 10 bases. The CDR3 has 15 amino acids. Per the germline V gene, CDR1 is MNHEY and CDR2 is SMNVEV (reference sequence). After removal of 5 bases from V and 4 bases from J, the junction contained 5 bases not matched to a gene.

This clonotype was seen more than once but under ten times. The CDR3 sequence is CATSRGGTASEGYTF. The CDR3 nucleotides are TGTGCCACCAGCAGGGGGGGGACAGCCTCTGAGGGCTACACCTTC. The chain carries TRBV15 and TRBJ1-2, with 7 bases that match TRBD1. Germline CDR1 reads LNHNV; CDR2 reads YYDKDF (reference sequence). There are 15 residues in the CDR3. V was pared by 3 bases and J by 8 bases, with 12 bases of the junction left unmatched.

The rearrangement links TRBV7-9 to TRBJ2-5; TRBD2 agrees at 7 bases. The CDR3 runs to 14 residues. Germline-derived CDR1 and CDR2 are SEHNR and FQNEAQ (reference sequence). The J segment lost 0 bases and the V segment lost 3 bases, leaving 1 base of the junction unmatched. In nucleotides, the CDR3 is TGTGCCAGCAGCTTCGCGGGGGACCAAGAGACCCAGTACTTC. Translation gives CASSFAGDQETQYF.

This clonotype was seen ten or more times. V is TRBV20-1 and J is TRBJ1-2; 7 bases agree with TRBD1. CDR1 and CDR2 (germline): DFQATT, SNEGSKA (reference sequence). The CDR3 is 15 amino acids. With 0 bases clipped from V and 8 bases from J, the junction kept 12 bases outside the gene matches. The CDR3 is CSARDGREGAGGYTF. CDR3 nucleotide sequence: TGCAGTGCTAGAGATGGTAGGGAGGGGGCAGGCGGCTACACCTTC.

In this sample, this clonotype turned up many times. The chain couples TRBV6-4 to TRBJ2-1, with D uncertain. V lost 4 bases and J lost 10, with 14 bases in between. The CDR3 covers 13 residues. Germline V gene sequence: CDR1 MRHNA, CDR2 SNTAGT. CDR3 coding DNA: TGTGCCAGCAGTGTGGCCACGACCGGGGAGCAGTTCTTC. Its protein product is CASSVATTGEQFF.

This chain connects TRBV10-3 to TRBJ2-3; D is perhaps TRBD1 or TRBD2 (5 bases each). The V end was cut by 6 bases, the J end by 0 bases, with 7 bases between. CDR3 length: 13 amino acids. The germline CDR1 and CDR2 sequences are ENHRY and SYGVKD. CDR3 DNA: TGTGCCATCAGGGGGGAGAGCACAGATACGCAGTATTTT. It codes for CAIRGESTDTQYF.

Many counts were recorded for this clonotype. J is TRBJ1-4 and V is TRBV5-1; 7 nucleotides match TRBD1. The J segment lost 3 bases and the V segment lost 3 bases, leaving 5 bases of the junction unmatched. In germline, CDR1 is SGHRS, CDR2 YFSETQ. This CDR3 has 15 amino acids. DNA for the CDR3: TGCGCCAGCAGCTCAACCGGACAGGCTAATGAAAAACTGTTTTTT. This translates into CASSSTGQANEKLFF.

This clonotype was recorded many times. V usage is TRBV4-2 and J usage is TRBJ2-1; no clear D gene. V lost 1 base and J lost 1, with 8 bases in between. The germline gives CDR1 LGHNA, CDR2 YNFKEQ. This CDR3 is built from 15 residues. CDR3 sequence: CASSQGVGSYNEQFF. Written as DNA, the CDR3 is TGTGCCAGCAGCCAAGGGGTAGGTTCCTACAATGAGCAGTTCTTC.

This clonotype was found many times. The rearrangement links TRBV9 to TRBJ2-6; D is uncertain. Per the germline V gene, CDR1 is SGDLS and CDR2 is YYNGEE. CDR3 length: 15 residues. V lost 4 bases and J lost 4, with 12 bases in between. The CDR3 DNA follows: TGTGCCAGCAGCCCCACGCCCGCCGGGGCCAACGTCCTGACTTTC. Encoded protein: CASSPTPAGANVLTF.

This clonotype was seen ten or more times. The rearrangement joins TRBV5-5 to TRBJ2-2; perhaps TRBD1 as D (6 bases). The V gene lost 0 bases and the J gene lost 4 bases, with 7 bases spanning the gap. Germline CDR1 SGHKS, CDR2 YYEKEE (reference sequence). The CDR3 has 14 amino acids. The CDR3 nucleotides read TGTGCCAGCAGCTTGGTGACAGGCACCGGGGAGCTGTTTTTT. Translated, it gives CASSLVTGTGELFF.

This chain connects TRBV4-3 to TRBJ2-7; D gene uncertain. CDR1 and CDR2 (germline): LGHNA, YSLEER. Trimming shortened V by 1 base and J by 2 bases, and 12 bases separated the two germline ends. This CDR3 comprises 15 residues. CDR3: CASSQVLGTAYEQYF. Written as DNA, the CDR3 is TGCGCCAGCAGCCAAGTTCTCGGCACAGCCTACGAGCAGTACTTC.

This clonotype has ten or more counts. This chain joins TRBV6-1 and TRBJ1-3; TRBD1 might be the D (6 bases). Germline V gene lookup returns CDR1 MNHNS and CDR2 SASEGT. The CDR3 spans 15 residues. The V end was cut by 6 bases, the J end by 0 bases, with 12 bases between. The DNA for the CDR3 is TGTGCCAGCAGACCGACAGGCAGCTCTGGAAACACCATATATTTT. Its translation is CASRPTGSSGNTIYF.

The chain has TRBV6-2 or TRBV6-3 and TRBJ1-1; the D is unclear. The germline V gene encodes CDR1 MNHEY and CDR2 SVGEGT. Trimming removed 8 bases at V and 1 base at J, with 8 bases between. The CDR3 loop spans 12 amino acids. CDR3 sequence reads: CASQDPNTEAFF. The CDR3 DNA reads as TGTGCCAGCCAAGACCCGAACACTGAAGCTTTCTTT.

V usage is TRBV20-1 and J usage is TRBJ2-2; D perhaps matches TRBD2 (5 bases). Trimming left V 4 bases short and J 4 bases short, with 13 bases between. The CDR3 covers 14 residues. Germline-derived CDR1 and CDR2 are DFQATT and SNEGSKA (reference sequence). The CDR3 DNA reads TGCAGTGCTATAGGTGGGAGAAGCACCGGGGAGCTGTTTTTT. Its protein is CSAIGGRSTGELFF.

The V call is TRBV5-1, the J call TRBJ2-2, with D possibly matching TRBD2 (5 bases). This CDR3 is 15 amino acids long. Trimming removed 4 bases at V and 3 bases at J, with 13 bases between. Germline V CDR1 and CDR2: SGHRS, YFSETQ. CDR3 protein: CASSPRGRDTGELFF. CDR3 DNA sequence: TGCGCCAGCAGCCCCCGCGGGCGGGACACCGGGGAGCTGTTTTTT.

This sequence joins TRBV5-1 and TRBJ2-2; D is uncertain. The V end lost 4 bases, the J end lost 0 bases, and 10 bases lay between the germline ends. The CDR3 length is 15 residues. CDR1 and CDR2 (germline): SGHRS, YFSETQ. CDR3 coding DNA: TGCGCCAGCAGCCCGAGCCTCGCGAACACCGGGGAGCTGTTTTTT. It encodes CASSPSLANTGELFF.

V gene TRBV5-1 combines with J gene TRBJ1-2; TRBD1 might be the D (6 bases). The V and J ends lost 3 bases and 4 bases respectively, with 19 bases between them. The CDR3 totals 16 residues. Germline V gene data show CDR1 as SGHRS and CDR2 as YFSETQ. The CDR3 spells CASSSFTGYGVYGYTF. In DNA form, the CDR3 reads TGCGCCAGCAGCTCCTTTACAGGGTACGGGGTCTATGGCTACACCTTC.

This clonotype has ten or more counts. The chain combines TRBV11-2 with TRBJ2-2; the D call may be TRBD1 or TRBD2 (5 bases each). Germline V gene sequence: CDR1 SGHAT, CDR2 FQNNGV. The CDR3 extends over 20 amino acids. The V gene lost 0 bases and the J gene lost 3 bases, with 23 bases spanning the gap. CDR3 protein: CASSLERGFTDEPHTGELFF. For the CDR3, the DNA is TGTGCCAGCAGCTTAGAACGGGGCTTCACAGACGAACCTCACACCGGGGAGCTGTTTTTT.

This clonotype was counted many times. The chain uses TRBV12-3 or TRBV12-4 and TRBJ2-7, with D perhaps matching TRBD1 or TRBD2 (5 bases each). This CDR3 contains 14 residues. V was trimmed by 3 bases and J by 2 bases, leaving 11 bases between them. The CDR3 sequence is CASSFQWGTYEQYF. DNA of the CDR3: TGTGCCAGCAGTTTTCAGTGGGGGACCTACGAGCAGTACTTC.

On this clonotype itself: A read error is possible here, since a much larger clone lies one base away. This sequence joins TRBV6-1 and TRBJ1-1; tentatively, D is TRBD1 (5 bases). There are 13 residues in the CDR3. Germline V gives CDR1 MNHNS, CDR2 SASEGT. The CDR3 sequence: CVSFQGMNTEAFF. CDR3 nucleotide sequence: TGTGTCTCCTTTCAGGGTATGAACACTGAAGCTTTCTTT.

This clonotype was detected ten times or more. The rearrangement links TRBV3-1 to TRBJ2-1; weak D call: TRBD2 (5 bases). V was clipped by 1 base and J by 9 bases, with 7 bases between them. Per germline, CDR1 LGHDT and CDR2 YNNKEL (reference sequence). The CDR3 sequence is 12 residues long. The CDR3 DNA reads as TGTGCCAGCAGCCAAGGGAGGAGTGAGCAGTTCTTC. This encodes CASSQGRSEQFF.

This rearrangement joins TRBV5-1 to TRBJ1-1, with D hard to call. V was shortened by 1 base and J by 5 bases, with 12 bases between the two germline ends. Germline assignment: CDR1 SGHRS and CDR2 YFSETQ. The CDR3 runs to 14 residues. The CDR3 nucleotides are TGCGCCAGCAGCTTGAGGGAGCCGGGGACTGAAGCTTTCTTT. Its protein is CASSLREPGTEAFF.

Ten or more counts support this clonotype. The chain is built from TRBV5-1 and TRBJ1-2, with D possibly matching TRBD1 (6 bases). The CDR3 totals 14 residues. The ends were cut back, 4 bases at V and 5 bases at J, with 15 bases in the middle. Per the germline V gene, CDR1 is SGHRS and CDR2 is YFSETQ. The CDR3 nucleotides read TGCGCCAGCAGCCCTGGACAGAATCAGTATGGCTACACCTTC. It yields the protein CASSPGQNQYGYTF.